Here is one T cell receptor beta chain with its context. V was pared by 4 bases and J by 2 bases, with 3 bases of the junction left unmatched. The CDR3 covers 15 residues. The germline gives CDR1 SEHNR, CDR2 FQNEAQ (reference sequence). Using its own MiXCR run on the 5' RACE reads, TCRdb lists one record per CDR3 protein. The sample records 310,000 or so distinct CDR3 sequences, 15% to 20% being singletons. The source of the sample is a study of T-cell memory formation after mild COVID-19. The sequence was obtained from a man aged 18-30 years who had mild COVID-19 (a few samples of this study predate the infection). Cell type and time point are not known. The chain recombines TRBV7-9 with TRBJ2-3; TRBD2 matches at 10 bases. The sequenced sample consisted of PBMCs or a T cell subset sorted from them (not recorded which). This CDR3 reads CASSSTSGATDTQYF. CDR3 bases: TGTGCCAGCAGCTCAACTAGCGGGGCCACAGATACGCAGTATTTT.